The 11 T cell receptor beta chains given below trace back to one sample, sequenced in a study of T cell changes during pregnancy in multiple sclerosis. Clones were read by immunoSEQ multiplex PCR, and TCRdb kept only the in-frame ones, dropping some. Here the sample spans about 98,000 clones, about 90% being singletons. Sequencing used peripheral blood, obtained after pregnancy. These receptors all stem from a female donor in good health, enrolled as a control in a pregnancy study.

The J gene is TRBJ2-7, the V gene TRBV7-8; D gene ambiguous. Between the trimmed V and J ends, which lost 1 base and 6 bases, there was a span of 10 bases. The CDR3 sequence is 13 residues long. The germline CDR1 and CDR2 sequences are SGHVS and FQNEAQ. This chain's CDR3 is CASSLDGAGEQYF. In DNA, the CDR3 is TGTGCCAGCAGCTTAGACGGAGCTGGCGAGCAGTACTTC.

The CDR3 nucleotides read TGTGCCAGCAGCCCTCTCTCGCGGTTGACCTACGAGCAGTACTTC. Protein sequence: CASSPLSRLTYEQYF. The chain is built from TRBV11-2 and TRBJ2-7; D gene ambiguous. Germline CDR1 is SGHAT and CDR2 is FQNNGV. V was cut by 5 bases and J by 2 bases, with 16 bases left in between. This CDR3 has 15 residues.

This chain links TRBV19 with TRBJ1-2; D uncertain. Trimming removed 4 bases from V and 0 bases from J, with 15 bases in between. Germline V lookup: CDR1 LNHDA, CDR2 SQIVND (reference sequence). This CDR3 has 16 residues. The CDR3 here is CASSTQTSAANYGYTF. The CDR3 DNA sequence: TGTGCCAGTAGTACTCAAACTTCTGCGGCTAACTATGGCTACACCTTC.

The chain recombines TRBV29-1 with TRBJ1-1; 7 bases align to TRBD1. The CDR3 contains 12 residues. J lost 4 bases, V lost 7 bases, and 6 bases had no gene match. Per the germline V gene, CDR1 is SQVTM and CDR2 is ANQGSEA. CDR3 protein: CSGRQGSTEAFF. CDR3 nucleotides: TGCAGCGGTCGACAGGGTAGCACTGAAGCTTTCTTT. Based on the CDR3 plus reference TRBV29-1 and TRBJ1-1, the full variable domain is SAVISQKPSRDICQRGTSLTIQCQVDSQVTMMFWYRQQPGQSLTLIATANQGSEATYESGFVIDKFPISRPNLTFSTLTVSNMSPEDSSIYLCSGRQGSTEAFFGQGTRLTVV.

In the case of this clone: One junction end does not reproduce the germline sequence, and a read error may be involved. The rearrangement links TRBV7-7 to TRBJ2-5, with 9 bases fitting TRBD1. The CDR3 length is 16 residues. Germline V CDR1 and CDR2: SSHAT, FNYEAQ (reference sequence). The chain's CDR3 is CASSLGTGLAQETQYF. DNA of the CDR3: TGTGCTAGCAGCTTAGGGACAGGGCTTGCCCAAGAGACCCAGTACTTC.

The chain combines TRBV2 with TRBJ2-3; a weak D match, TRBD2 (6 bases). The ends were cut back, 6 bases at V and 0 bases at J, with 13 bases in the middle. CDR1 and CDR2 from the germline V gene are SNHLY and FYNNEI. The CDR3 is 15 residues long. CDR3 residues: CASRDGRGSTDTQYF. CDR3 DNA: TGTGCCAGCAGGGATGGGCGGGGTAGCACAGATACGCAGTATTTT.

The chain links TRBV4-2 to TRBJ2-4; 9 nucleotides agree with TRBD2. The trim removed 1 base at V and 8 bases at J, leaving 6 bases unmatched. Germline CDR1 LGHNA, CDR2 YNFKEQ. The CDR3 loop spans 15 amino acids. The CDR3 protein is CASSQGLAGSHIQYF. CDR3 in DNA: TGTGCCAGCAGCCAAGGTCTAGCGGGGAGCCACATTCAGTACTTC.

The rearrangement uses TRBV29-1 and TRBJ2-3; 9 positions agree with TRBD2. The V gene's germline CDR1 is SQVTM and CDR2 ANQGSEA. V gave up 5 bases and J gave up 3 bases; unmatched junction bases: 3. CDR3 length: 13 amino acids. This chain's CDR3 is CSVRLAGTDTQYF. The CDR3 region has the DNA TGCAGCGTTCGGCTAGCGGGGACAGATACGCAGTATTTT.

This rearrangement joins TRBV5-1 to TRBJ1-4, with D perhaps TRBD1 (5 bases). The V end lost 3 bases, the J end lost 3 bases, and 12 bases lay between the germline ends. Germline V lookup: CDR1 SGHRS, CDR2 YFSETQ. The CDR3 is 15 amino acids. In DNA, the CDR3 is TGCGCCAGCAGCTGGAGGGGCGATCCTAATGAAAAACTGTTTTTT. It specifies CASSWRGDPNEKLFF.

The V gene is TRBV5-6, the J gene TRBJ1-2; 10 bases fit TRBD1. CDR3 length: 16 residues. CDR1 and CDR2 from the germline V gene are SGHDT and YYEEEE. V lost 2 bases, J lost 1 base, and 5 bases stayed unmatched. CDR3: CASSLYRDRGNYGYTF. CDR3 DNA: TGTGCCAGCAGCTTATACCGGGACAGGGGTAACTATGGCTACACCTTC.

The chain has TRBV27 and TRBJ1-2; maybe TRBD1 (5 bases). This CDR3 contains 15 residues. Germline assignment: CDR1 MNHEY and CDR2 SMNVEV (reference sequence). V lost 1 base to trimming and J lost 2 bases, with 11 bases between them. The CDR3 DNA reads as TGTGCCAGCAGTTTATTCGCCGGGGGAAACTATGGCTACACCTTC. This translates into CASSLFAGGNYGYTF.